Listed below are T cell receptor beta chains from one sample, sequenced in a study of blood T cell repertoires in COVID-19. Repertoires were generated with immunoSEQ multiplex PCR, while TCRdb's copy carries only in-frame clones and drops some. The sample lists about 100,000 clones; about 89% were seen once. The sample comprised peripheral blood. The origin of the receptors is a human donor with active COVID-19. The donor label of this sample is uncertain. CDR3s include the opening cysteine and the closing phenylalanine or tryptophan. D genes are given only for firm matches. Expanded clones get a size class; other rows say once, few or many, or leave the size out.

D gene,J gene,V gene,clone size,CDR3 DNA,CDR3 protein
TRBD2,TRBJ2-3,TRBV24-1,.,TGTGCCACCAGTGACCCGTCGGGGAGGGGCAGAGATACGCAGTATTTT,CATSDPSGRGRDTQYF
.,TRBJ1-1,TRBV4-2,.,TGTGCCAGCAGCCAAGGTCCCCAGGGTATCACTGAAGCTTTCTTT,CASSQGPQGITEAFF
.,TRBJ2-3,TRBV5-1,.,TGCGCCAGCAGCCCCCGGCGTGGCGGAGGTAGCACAGATACGCAGTATTTT,CASSPRRGGGSTDTQYF
.,TRBJ1-1,TRBV7-9,.,TGTGCCAGCAGCTTAGCTAGGACTGTGAACACTGAAGCTTTCTTT,CASSLARTVNTEAFF
.,TRBJ2-1,TRBV11-3,.,TGTGCCAGCAGCTTAGGTATGGCAAATGAGCAGTTCTTC,CASSLGMANEQFF
.,TRBJ1-2,TRBV27,.,TGTGCCAGCAGTAACGGGGGGGGGCTAAACTATGGCTACACCTTC,CASSNGGGLNYGYTF
.,TRBJ2-2,TRBV19,.,TGTGCCAGTAGCCATCCACAGGGGAGGACCGGGGAGCTGTTTTTT,CASSHPQGRTGELFF
TRBD1,TRBJ1-1,TRBV27,.,TGTGCCAGCAGTCACCGGGACAGGGGACCGAACACTGAAGCTTTCTTT,CASSHRDRGPNTEAFF
TRBD1,TRBJ2-7,TRBV18,.,TGTGCCAGCTCACTTGAGGGGGCCGGCTACGAGCAGTACTTC,CASSLEGAGYEQYF
TRBD1,TRBJ2-7,TRBV6-5,.,TGTGCCAGCAGTTCTGCGGGACAGGGTTACGAGCAGTACTTC,CASSSAGQGYEQYF
TRBD1,TRBJ1-1,TRBV2,.,TGTGCCAGCAGTAGCCGGGACAGGGACACTGAAGCTTTCTTT,CASSSRDRDTEAFF
.,TRBJ1-2,TRBV5-1,.,TGCGCCAGCAGCTCCTCAATACAGACCGTTTATGGCTACACCTTC,CASSSSIQTVYGYTF
.,TRBJ1-5,TRBV6-2/TRBV6-3,.,TGTGCCAGCAGTTCATGGGGGGAGGATCAGCCCCAGCATTTT,CASSSWGEDQPQHF
.,TRBJ1-1,TRBV4-3,.,TGCGCCAGCAGCCAAGTAGCGGGGAGTGGTGGTGAAGCTTTCTTT,CASSQVAGSGGEAFF
.,TRBJ1-3,TRBV20-1,.,TGCAGTGCCAGTCCCCGCTCTGGAAACACCATATATTTT,CSASPRSGNTIYF
TRBD1,TRBJ1-2,TRBV3-1/TRBV3-2,.,TGTGCCAGCAGCCCGGGACAGATACTTAACTATGGCTACACCTTC,CASSPGQILNYGYTF
.,TRBJ1-6,TRBV11-2,.,TGTGCCAGCAGCCCCCGGGACAAAATCAGTAATTCACCCCTCCACTTT,CASSPRDKISNSPLHF
.,TRBJ2-5,TRBV11-3,.,TGTGCCAGCAGCTTTAGCGGTCGGGGCGGAGAGACCCAGTACTTC,CASSFSGRGGETQYF
TRBD1,TRBJ1-2,TRBV19,.,TGTGCCAGTAGTACCGGGACAGCCAAGGGTTATGGCTACACCTTC,CASSTGTAKGYGYTF
.,TRBJ1-3,TRBV7-6,.,TGTGCCAGCAGCTTAGAGTCAGGCCCTGGAAACACCATATATTTT,CASSLESGPGNTIYF
.,TRBJ2-7,TRBV5-1,.,TGCGCCAGCAGCTCCGGGGGGGACAGAGTGAGATACGAGCAGTACTTC,CASSSGGDRVRYEQYF
TRBD1,TRBJ2-3,TRBV5-6,.,TGTGCCAGCAGCTTCCGGGACAGGGGGCGAACAGATACGCAGTATTTT,CASSFRDRGRTDTQYF
.,TRBJ1-1,TRBV6-2/TRBV6-3,.,TGTGCCAGCAGTTACCCCCCAGGGCTAGTCACTGAAGCTTTCTTT,CASSYPPGLVTEAFF
.,TRBJ1-2,TRBV3-1/TRBV3-2,.,TGTGCCAGCAGCCAAGAGTGGCAGGGGAATGGCTACACCTTC,CASSQEWQGNGYTF
TRBD2,TRBJ2-7,TRBV7-9,.,TGTGCCAGCAGCTTTGTGAGCGGGGGGCGCGGCCCCTACGAGCAGTACTTC,CASSFVSGGRGPYEQYF
TRBD2,TRBJ2-3,TRBV5-1,.,TGCGCCAGCGCCGTCCACGGACTAGCGGGGGGCACAGATACGCAGTATTTT,CASAVHGLAGGTDTQYF
TRBD2,TRBJ2-5,TRBV18,.,TGTGCCAGCTCACCACGTAGCTTGTCGGGAGGACAAGAGACCCAGTACTTC,CASSPRSLSGGQETQYF
.,TRBJ1-2,TRBV6-6,once,TGTGCCAGCAGTTACGTAAGGGGATCTAACTATGGCTACACCTTC,CASSYVRGSNYGYTF
TRBD1,TRBJ2-7,TRBV28,.,TGTGCCAGCAGTCCCGGGGACAGGGACTACGAGCAGTACTTC,CASSPGDRDYEQYF
.,TRBJ2-2,TRBV2,.,TGTGCCAGCAGTGTGGGTAGGGGGAAGACCGGGGAGCTGTTTTTT,CASSVGRGKTGELFF
TRBD1,TRBJ2-2,TRBV6-5,.,TGTGCCAGCAGTTACGTACAGGGGGCGCCGACCGGGGAGCTGTTTTTT,CASSYVQGAPTGELFF
TRBD1,TRBJ1-3,TRBV18,.,TGTGCCAGCTCACACGATTCTGGGACAGACTCTGGAAACACCATATATTTT,CASSHDSGTDSGNTIYF
TRBD1,TRBJ1-6,TRBV5-8,.,TGTGCCAGCAGCTCGTTCAGGGGGCCCGCGGTCGGTCGATCACCCCTCCACTTT,CASSSFRGPAVGRSPLHF
TRBD2,TRBJ2-5,TRBV4-1,.,TGCGCCAGCAGCCAAGATCGTATGACTAGCGGGGGGAACCAAGAGACCCAGTACTTC,CASSQDRMTSGGNQETQYF
.,TRBJ2-7,TRBV15,.,TGTGCCACCAGGGGCAGGCAGTCCCACGAGCAGTACTTC,CATRGRQSHEQYF
TRBD2,TRBJ2-3,TRBV6-1,.,TGTGCCAGCAGTGAAGCCGTGACTAGCAGTTCAGATACGCAGTATTTT,CASSEAVTSSSDTQYF
TRBD1,TRBJ2-3,TRBV4-2,.,TGTGCCAGCAGCCAAGATGTTGGGACAGGCGACCGAGATACGCAGTATTTT,CASSQDVGTGDRDTQYF
.,TRBJ2-7,TRBV7-8,.,TGTGCCAGCAGCTTAAGAGCGATGGGCGGGGGCATCTACGAGCAGTACTTC,CASSLRAMGGGIYEQYF
.,TRBJ2-7,TRBV5-4,.,TGTGCCAGCAGCTTATCACCCAGCGTCTCCTACGAGCAGTACTTC,CASSLSPSVSYEQYF
TRBD2,TRBJ2-1,TRBV11-2,.,TGTGCCAGCAGCTTAGAAACTAGCGGGGGGGCGGCTGAGCAGTTCTTC,CASSLETSGGAAEQFF
TRBD1,TRBJ1-1,TRBV7-8,.,TGTGCCAGCAGCTTAGGGGGGTGGACAGGTTTGAACACTGAAGCTTTCTTT,CASSLGGWTGLNTEAFF
TRBD1,TRBJ1-1,TRBV5-1,.,TGCGCCAGCAGCCCGTCGACAGGGCGAACTGAAGCTTTCTTT,CASSPSTGRTEAFF